Here is one T cell receptor beta chain with its context. The antigen is not known. At the time of sampling, donors were nominally healthy, though unrecorded immune exposures were likely. This sample stems from a study of cytomegalovirus exposure and HLA in healthy donors. Background on the study: Unique TCR beta sequences numbering approximately 100 million came from about 180 million T cells in an earlier analysis. Overall study findings and caveats: A previous analysis found most TCR beta V segments productive roughly 87% or roughly 30% of the time. Accurate prediction of most subjects' HLA-A and HLA-B alleles from TCR beta sequences was reported.

This PCR relied on a set of 60 Vbeta primers and 13 Jbeta primers. The assay was immunoSEQ multiplex PCR, and TCRdb's table has in-frame clones only and misses some. The sample holds around 180,000 clones, roughly four fifths seen once. Deletions cut 5 bases from V and 0 bases from J, with 14 bases between. The CDR3 consists of 16 residues. Looked up from germline, CDR1 is MRHNA and CDR2 is SNTAGT. Sequences were obtained from PBMCs. This chain joins TRBV6-4 and TRBJ1-3; the D gene is possibly TRBD1 (6 bases). This TCR derives from a woman aged 50 to 60 in good health and CMV-seronegative. In DNA, the CDR3 is TGTGCCAGCAGTCTACAGGGAGGGGGCTCTGGAAACACCATATATTTT. Translation gives CASSLQGGGSGNTIYF.